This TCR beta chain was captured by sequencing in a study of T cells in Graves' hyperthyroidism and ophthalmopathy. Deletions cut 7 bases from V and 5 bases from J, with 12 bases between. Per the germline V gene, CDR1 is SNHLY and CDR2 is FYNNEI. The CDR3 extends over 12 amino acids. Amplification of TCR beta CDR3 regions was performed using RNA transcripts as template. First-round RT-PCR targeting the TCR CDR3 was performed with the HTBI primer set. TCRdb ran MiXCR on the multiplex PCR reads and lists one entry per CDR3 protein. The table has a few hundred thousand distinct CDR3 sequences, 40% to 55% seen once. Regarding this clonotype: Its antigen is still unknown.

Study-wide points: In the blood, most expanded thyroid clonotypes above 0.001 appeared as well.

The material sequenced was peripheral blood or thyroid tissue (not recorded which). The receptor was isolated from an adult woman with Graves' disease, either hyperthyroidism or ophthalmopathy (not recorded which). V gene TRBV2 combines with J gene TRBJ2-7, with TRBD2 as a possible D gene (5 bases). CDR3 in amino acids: CASILGVDEQYF. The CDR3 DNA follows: TGTGCCAGCATCCTCGGGGTTGACGAGCAGTACTTC.